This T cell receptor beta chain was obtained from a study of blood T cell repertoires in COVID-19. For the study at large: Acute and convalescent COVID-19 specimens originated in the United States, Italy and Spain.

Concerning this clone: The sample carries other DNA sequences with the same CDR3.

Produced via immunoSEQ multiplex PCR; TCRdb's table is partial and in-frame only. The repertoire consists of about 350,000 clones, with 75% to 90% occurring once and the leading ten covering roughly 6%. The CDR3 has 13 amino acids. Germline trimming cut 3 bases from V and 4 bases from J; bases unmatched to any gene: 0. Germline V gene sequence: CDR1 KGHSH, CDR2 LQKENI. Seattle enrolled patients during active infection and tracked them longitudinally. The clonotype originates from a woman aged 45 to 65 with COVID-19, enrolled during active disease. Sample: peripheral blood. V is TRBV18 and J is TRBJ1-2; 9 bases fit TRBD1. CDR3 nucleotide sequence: TGTGCCAGCTCACCGGACAGGGGCTATGGCTACACCTTC. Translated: CASSPDRGYGYTF.